Given below is one T cell receptor (beta chain) in context. Treatment noted: some 19 received Ad26.COV2.S at low or high dose, single or two shots; about 5 received placebo; per-sample allocation not given. Repertoires come from day 63 after the first vaccine or placebo injection. The donor was a Boston adult aged 18-55 years. What was given as vaccine was an Ad26 vector encoding Wuhan-strain SARS-CoV-2 spike. Germline CDR1 is SGHAT and CDR2 is FQNNGV. V gave up 5 bases and J gave up 7 bases, with 9 bases separating them. This CDR3 is 11 amino acids long. The entry originates in a study of Ad26.COV2.S vaccination and SARS-CoV-2 variants. Overall study context: The COV1001 Ad26.COV2.S trial arm included the donor. Into the muscle, Ad26.COV2.S was dosed once or twice, 56 days apart.

Produced via immunoSEQ multiplex PCR; TCRdb's table is partial and in-frame only. This sample carries 410,000 or so clones, 75% to 95% of them seen once, and the ten largest clones take 9% to 15%. The chain combines TRBV11-2 with TRBJ2-7; maybe TRBD2 (5 bases). The sequences come from peripheral blood, collected in a trial of Ad26.COV2.S vaccine versus placebo. The source of this sequence is a person aged 18-60 years who received the Ad26.COV2.S COVID-19 vaccine or a placebo. The DNA of the CDR3 is TGTGCCAGCAGCCCGCGAGGGGAGCAGTACTTC. It yields the protein CASSPRGEQYF.